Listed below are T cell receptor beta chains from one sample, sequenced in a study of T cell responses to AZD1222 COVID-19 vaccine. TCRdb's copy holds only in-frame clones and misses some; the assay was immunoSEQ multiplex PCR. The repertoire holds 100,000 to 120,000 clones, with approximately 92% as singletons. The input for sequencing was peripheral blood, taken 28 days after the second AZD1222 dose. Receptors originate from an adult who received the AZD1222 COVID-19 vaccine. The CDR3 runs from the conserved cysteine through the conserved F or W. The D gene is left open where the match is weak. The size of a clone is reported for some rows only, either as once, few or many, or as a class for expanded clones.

CASSQDRGGSGNTIYF,TGTGCCAGCAGCCAAGACAGGGGCGGCTCTGGAAACACCATATATTTT,TRBJ1-3,.,.,TRBV4-2
CASLRRGTAQAELFF,TGTGCCAGTCTAAGACGGGGGACTGCCCAGGCAGAGCTGTTTTTT,TRBJ2-2,.,.,TRBV6-5
CASSFDPGRNTEAFF,TGTGCCAGCAGCTTTGATCCGGGGAGGAACACTGAAGCTTTCTTT,TRBJ1-1,.,.,TRBV7-2
CASSSTVIETINFTGELFF,TGTGCCAGCAGCTCAACTGTGATTGAGACAATTAACTTCACCGGGGAGCTGTTTTTT,TRBJ2-2,.,.,TRBV11-3
CASSVASLGGASYNEQFF,TGTGCCAGCAGCGTAGCCTCGCTTGGCGGGGCCAGCTACAATGAGCAGTTCTTC,TRBJ2-1,.,.,TRBV9
CASSLDPRNTEAFF,TGTGCCAGCAGCTTAGACCCAAGGAACACTGAAGCTTTCTTT,TRBJ1-1,.,.,TRBV11-2
CSASEANEKLFF,TGCAGTGCTAGTGAGGCGAATGAAAAACTGTTTTTT,TRBJ1-4,.,once,TRBV20-1
CASSRLFQPTNEKLFF,TGCGCCAGCAGCCGCCTATTCCAACCAACTAATGAAAAACTGTTTTTT,TRBJ1-4,.,few,TRBV4-3
CASSQTRTGLTGELFF,TGCGCCAGCAGCCAGACCCGGACAGGTTTAACCGGGGAGCTGTTTTTT,TRBJ2-2,TRBD1,.,TRBV5-1
CASSLVGGHSNQPQHF,TGTGCCAGCAGCTTAGTAGGGGGTCATAGCAATCAGCCCCAGCATTTT,TRBJ1-5,.,.,TRBV7-2
CASSFLHHASYTF,TGTGCCAGCAGCTTCTTGCACCATGCGAGCTACACCTTC,TRBJ1-2,.,.,TRBV11-2
CASSPVISQQYF,TGTGCCAGCAGCCCGGTCATAAGTCAGCAGTACTTC,TRBJ2-7,.,once,TRBV12-3/TRBV12-4
CASSLTDNSPLHF,TGTGCCAGCAGCTTAACGGATAATTCACCCCTCCACTTT,TRBJ1-6,.,.,TRBV7-6
CASSPQGGSAQPQHF,TGCGCCAGCAGCCCGCAGGGTGGTTCTGCTCAGCCCCAGCATTTT,TRBJ1-5,.,once,TRBV5-1
CASSRRFSGGKDEQFF,TGTGCCAGCAGTCGACGATTTAGCGGGGGGAAGGATGAGCAGTTCTTC,TRBJ2-1,TRBD2,.,TRBV27
CASTHRATNYGYTF,TGTGCCAGTACCCACAGGGCAACTAACTATGGCTACACCTTC,TRBJ1-2,.,.,TRBV19
CASSPGQGATGELFF,TGTGCCAGCAGCCCGGGACAGGGGGCCACCGGGGAGCTGTTTTTT,TRBJ2-2,TRBD1,.,TRBV9
CASSQDPARGADTQYF,TGTGCCAGCAGCCAAGATCCGGCTCGAGGGGCAGATACGCAGTATTTT,TRBJ2-3,.,.,TRBV4-2
CASSRDRGSANEKLFF,TGTGCCAGCAGCCGGGACAGGGGGTCGGCTAATGAAAAACTGTTTTTT,TRBJ1-4,TRBD1,.,TRBV7-2
CASSVGGKNTEAFF,TGTGCCAGCAGCGTAGGGGGGAAGAACACTGAAGCTTTCTTT,TRBJ1-1,.,.,TRBV9
CASSQNQETQYF,TGTGCCAGCAGCCAGAACCAAGAGACCCAGTACTTC,TRBJ2-5,.,.,TRBV3-1/TRBV3-2
CASNLGLHSTDTQYF,TGTGCCAGCAACTTGGGTCTACACAGCACAGATACGCAGTATTTT,TRBJ2-3,.,.,TRBV7-2
CATSRAGEGVQPQHF,TGTGCCACCAGCAGGGCAGGGGAGGGGGTTCAGCCCCAGCATTTT,TRBJ1-5,.,.,TRBV15
CAGRARDRDEKLFF,TGTGCCGGAAGGGCCCGGGACAGGGACGAAAAACTGTTTTTT,TRBJ1-4,TRBD1,.,TRBV30
CASSRTTGEVKPQHF,TGTGCCAGCAGTCGTACGACAGGGGAGGTCAAGCCCCAGCATTTT,TRBJ1-5,TRBD1,.,TRBV28
CASSLDGSTDTQYF,TGTGCCAGCAGCTTGGACGGATCCACAGATACGCAGTATTTT,TRBJ2-3,.,.,TRBV7-2
CATSRFSGDGGETQYF,TGTGCCACCAGCAGGTTTAGCGGGGACGGAGGAGAGACCCAGTACTTC,TRBJ2-5,TRBD2,.,TRBV15
CASSRLNDEQFF,TGTGCCAGCAGCCGACTTAACGATGAGCAGTTCTTC,TRBJ2-1,.,once,TRBV4-2
CASSESLDSINEKLFF,TGTGCCAGCAGTGAATCCTTGGACAGTATTAATGAAAAACTGTTTTTT,TRBJ1-4,.,.,TRBV2
CASSQDRDEQFF,TGTGCCAGCAGCCAAGATAGGGATGAGCAGTTCTTC,TRBJ2-1,.,.,TRBV4-2
CASSETEPPGDGYTF,TGTGCCAGCAGTGAAACGGAACCCCCAGGAGATGGCTACACCTTC,TRBJ1-2,.,.,TRBV2
CAISDSSGDYGYTF,TGTGCCATCAGTGATTCTTCCGGGGACTATGGCTACACCTTC,TRBJ1-2,.,.,TRBV10-3
CASSHQGRLNTEAFF,TGTGCCAGCAGCCACCAGGGGAGATTGAACACTGAAGCTTTCTTT,TRBJ1-1,.,.,TRBV4-2
CASSDSREGSPLHF,TGTGCCAGCAGTGACTCTCGGGAAGGATCACCCCTCCACTTT,TRBJ1-6,.,.,TRBV6-4
CATRGTGSNYGYTF,TGTGCCACCAGAGGTACCGGGTCCAACTATGGCTACACCTTC,TRBJ1-2,.,.,TRBV24-1
CASRRPSNRANQPQHF,TGTGCCAGCAGACGACCTTCTAACAGGGCCAATCAGCCCCAGCATTTT,TRBJ1-5,.,.,TRBV27
CASSPGQGLSSYEQYF,TGTGCCAGCAGCCCAGGACAGGGACTGAGCTCCTACGAGCAGTACTTC,TRBJ2-7,TRBD1,.,TRBV7-3
CASLTDGVSSEAFF,TGTGCCAGCCTAACTGACGGAGTCTCGTCTGAAGCTTTCTTT,TRBJ1-1,.,.,TRBV7-9
CSASSTSGGITDTQYF,TGCAGTGCTAGTTCGACTAGCGGGGGGATTACAGATACGCAGTATTTT,TRBJ2-3,TRBD2,.,TRBV20-1
CASSIGRETYEQYF,TGCGCCAGCAGTATCGGACGGGAAACCTACGAGCAGTACTTC,TRBJ2-7,.,.,TRBV5-1
CASSLYPRDTQYF,TGTGCCAGCAGCTTATATCCCCGCGATACGCAGTATTTT,TRBJ2-3,.,.,TRBV7-2
CASSFSWDTQYF,TGTGCCAGCAGCTTTTCGTGGGATACGCAGTATTTT,TRBJ2-3,.,.,TRBV7-2
CASSVETGDSPLHF,TGTGCCAGCAGCGTTGAGACAGGAGATTCACCCCTCCACTTT,TRBJ1-6,.,.,TRBV9
CAWSGGSDEKLFF,TGTGCCTGGAGTGGGGGATCGGATGAAAAACTGTTTTTT,TRBJ1-4,.,.,TRBV30
CASSGQVREQYF,TGTGCCAGTAGCGGACAGGTTCGCGAGCAGTACTTC,TRBJ2-7,.,.,TRBV2
CASSFRSTNEKLFF,TGTGCCAGCAGTTTCCGATCAACTAATGAAAAACTGTTTTTT,TRBJ1-4,.,once,TRBV28
CASSGEAQETQYF,TGCGCCAGCAGCGGCGAGGCTCAAGAGACCCAGTACTTC,TRBJ2-5,.,.,TRBV5-1